The rows below give T cell receptor beta chains drawn from one sample of a study of PD-L1 blockade in urothelial cancer. Method: immunoSEQ multiplex PCR; TCRdb's copy keeps in-frame clones and lacks some. The sample includes about 120,000 clones, 80% to 90% of them seen just once. The specimen comprised PBMCs, sampled around atezolizumab (anti-PD-L1) treatment. Every receptor here comes from a man in his fifties or sixties with urothelial cancer. CDR3s include the opening cysteine and the closing phenylalanine or tryptophan. A D gene is named only where the DNA matches it firmly. Only some rows state a clone size, as once, few, many or a class for expanded clones.

j_call: TRBJ2-1; clone_size: once; d_call: .; v_call: TRBV7-2; cdr3_aa: CASSLNRLYNEQFF; cdr3_nt: TGTGCCAGCAGCTTAAATAGACTCTACAATGAGCAGTTCTTC
j_call: TRBJ1-3; clone_size: .; d_call: .; v_call: TRBV28; cdr3_aa: CASSLLTDRPGNTIYF; cdr3_nt: TGTGCCAGCAGTTTATTGACGGACAGACCTGGAAACACCATATATTTT
j_call: TRBJ2-7; clone_size: .; d_call: .; v_call: TRBV4-1; cdr3_aa: CASSQDLWGVGYEQYF; cdr3_nt: TGCGCCAGCAGCCAAGATCTTTGGGGGGTCGGCTACGAGCAGTACTTC
j_call: TRBJ1-1; clone_size: .; d_call: .; v_call: TRBV11-2; cdr3_aa: CASSLVGGAYTEAFF; cdr3_nt: TGTGCCAGCAGCTTAGTCGGCGGGGCCTACACTGAAGCTTTCTTT
j_call: TRBJ2-3; clone_size: .; d_call: .; v_call: TRBV4-2; cdr3_aa: CASSQEPGGHADTQYF; cdr3_nt: TGTGCCAGCAGCCAAGAGCCGGGGGGCCATGCAGATACGCAGTATTTT
j_call: TRBJ1-1; clone_size: .; d_call: .; v_call: TRBV18; cdr3_aa: CASSPGQTNTEAFF; cdr3_nt: TGTGCCAGCTCACCTGGACAGACGAACACTGAAGCTTTCTTT
j_call: TRBJ2-7; clone_size: .; d_call: TRBD2; v_call: TRBV9; cdr3_aa: CASSLAGGSSYEQYF; cdr3_nt: TGTGCCAGCAGCCTAGCGGGGGGAAGCTCCTACGAGCAGTACTTC
j_call: TRBJ1-4; clone_size: .; d_call: .; v_call: TRBV6-6; cdr3_aa: CASSRATNEKLFF; cdr3_nt: TGTGCCAGTTCTCGCGCAACTAATGAAAAACTGTTTTTT
j_call: TRBJ1-2; clone_size: .; d_call: .; v_call: TRBV19; cdr3_aa: CASSTQPGTERNYGYTF; cdr3_nt: TGTGCCAGTAGTACGCAGCCCGGGACTGAGAGGAACTATGGCTACACCTTC
j_call: TRBJ2-1; clone_size: .; d_call: TRBD2; v_call: TRBV4-3; cdr3_aa: CASSPTSSGNEQFF; cdr3_nt: TGCGCCAGCAGCCCCACCTCTAGCGGCAATGAGCAGTTCTTC
j_call: TRBJ1-5; clone_size: .; d_call: .; v_call: TRBV6-5; cdr3_aa: CASSSAGVQSQPQHF; cdr3_nt: TGTGCCAGCAGTTCCGCCGGGGTTCAGAGTCAGCCCCAGCATTTT
j_call: TRBJ1-3; clone_size: .; d_call: TRBD1; v_call: TRBV27; cdr3_aa: CASSYGTGDGYTIYF; cdr3_nt: TGTGCCAGCAGTTACGGGACAGGGGATGGGTACACCATATATTTT
j_call: TRBJ1-6; clone_size: .; d_call: .; v_call: TRBV2; cdr3_aa: CASRARGWNSPLHF; cdr3_nt: TGTGCCAGCAGAGCTAGGGGCTGGAATTCACCCCTCCACTTT
j_call: TRBJ2-3; clone_size: .; d_call: .; v_call: TRBV2; cdr3_aa: CASSGWAGNTDTQYF; cdr3_nt: TGTGCCAGCAGTGGCTGGGCCGGAAACACAGATACGCAGTATTTT
j_call: TRBJ2-1; clone_size: .; d_call: TRBD2; v_call: TRBV30; cdr3_aa: CAWSVPTSGRGGEQFF; cdr3_nt: TGTGCCTGGAGTGTACCGACTAGCGGGAGGGGTGGCGAGCAGTTCTTC
j_call: TRBJ2-5; clone_size: .; d_call: TRBD2; v_call: TRBV15; cdr3_aa: CATSRGLAGASQETQYF; cdr3_nt: TGTGCCACCAGCAGAGGTCTAGCGGGGGCTTCCCAAGAGACCCAGTACTTC
j_call: TRBJ2-7; clone_size: .; d_call: TRBD1; v_call: TRBV7-2; cdr3_aa: CASSPQPGQGYEQYF; cdr3_nt: TGTGCCAGCAGCCCCCAACCGGGACAGGGCTACGAGCAGTACTTC
j_call: TRBJ2-2; clone_size: .; d_call: TRBD2; v_call: TRBV11-3; cdr3_aa: CASSLEASGAPITGELFF; cdr3_nt: TGTGCCAGCAGCTTAGAGGCTAGCGGGGCCCCAATCACCGGGGAGCTGTTTTTT